This passage covers 5 T cell receptor beta chains from one sample sequenced in a study of Ad26.COV2.S vaccination and SARS-CoV-2 variants. Profiling relied on immunoSEQ multiplex PCR, and the TCRdb table lists in-frame clones only, not all of them. This sample has 250,000 or so clones, with around nine tenths found just once. Regarding treatment: over 15 received Ad26.COV2.S at low or high dose, single or two shots; roughly five received placebo; per-sample allocation not given. Sampling occurred on day 63 after the first vaccine or placebo injection. The sample here was peripheral blood, taken in a trial of Ad26.COV2.S vaccine versus placebo. These receptors were obtained from a person aged 18-60 years who received the Ad26.COV2.S COVID-19 vaccine or a placebo.

This sequence joins TRBV2 and TRBJ2-1, with 8 nucleotides matching TRBD2. CDR3 length equals 13 residues. Losses at the gene ends were 4 bases for V and 11 bases for J; bases not matched to a gene: 7. The germline V gene encodes CDR1 SNHLY and CDR2 FYNNEI. The CDR3 region is CASSGNSGAKQFF. CDR3 in DNA: TGTGCCAGCAGTGGTAATAGCGGGGCGAAGCAGTTCTTC.

This rearrangement joins TRBV15 to TRBJ2-3; D possibly uses TRBD1 or TRBD2 (5 bases each). Per the germline V gene, CDR1 is LNHNV and CDR2 is YYDKDF (reference sequence). The CDR3 loop spans 14 amino acids. Between the trimmed V and J ends, which lost 5 bases and 6 bases, there was a span of 15 bases. CDR3 residues: CATSSGRSGDTQYF. The DNA for the CDR3 is TGTGCCACCAGCTCGGGACGGTCCGGGGATACGCAGTATTTT. Together with reference TRBV15 and TRBJ2-3, the CDR3 gives the full variable domain: DAMVIQNPRYQVTQFGKPVTLSCSQTLNHNVMYWYQQKSSQAPKLLFHYYDKDFNNEADTPDNFQSRRPNTSFCFLDIRSPGLGDTAMYLCATSSGRSGDTQYFGPGTRLTVL.

The chain couples TRBV28 to TRBJ2-7, with 7 bases identical to TRBD1. With 6 bases clipped from V and 2 bases from J, the junction kept 1 base outside the gene matches. This CDR3 comprises 12 residues. Germline V gene sequence: CDR1 MDHEN, CDR2 SYDVKM. The CDR3 bases are TGTGCCAGCAGGGGACAGACCTACGAGCAGTACTTC. Protein sequence: CASRGQTYEQYF.

The chain links TRBV5-6 to TRBJ2-5; TRBD1 agrees at 8 bases. The germline gives CDR1 SGHDT, CDR2 YYEEEE. The CDR3 extends over 15 amino acids. The V gene end was trimmed by 4 bases and the J gene end by 2 bases; junction bases not matched to a gene: 7. The chain's CDR3 is CASSPGTGYQETQYF. The DNA of the CDR3 is TGTGCCAGCAGCCCCGGGACAGGTTATCAAGAGACCCAGTACTTC. The complete variable domain, with remaining parts taken from reference TRBV5-6 and TRBJ2-5, reads DAGVTQSPTHLIKTRGQQVTLRCSPKSGHDTVSWYQQALGQGPQFIFQYYEEEERQRGNFPDRFSGHQFPNYSSELNVNALLLGDSALYLCASSPGTGYQETQYFGPGTRLLVL.

This clone was counted a single time. In DNA, the CDR3 is TGTGCCAGTAGCAGGACAGCCTACGAGCAGTACTTC. It codes for CASSRTAYEQYF. The chain has TRBV19 and TRBJ2-7, with D perhaps TRBD1 (6 bases). This CDR3 is built from 12 residues. The V and J ends lost 6 bases and 2 bases respectively, with 8 bases between them. Germline V lookup: CDR1 LNHDA, CDR2 SQIVND (reference sequence).